These 31 T cell receptor beta chains share one sample of origin, sequenced in a study of post-analysis software for immune sequencing data. Study-wide points: The study found TRBV5-6, TRBV5-1 and TRBV20-1 among roughly 5 TRBV segments more frequent in patients than controls.

Their specific antigens are unknown. Researchers reported that TCR beta cDNA libraries carried unique molecular identifiers. TCRdb analysed the PCR reads with MiXCR anew, one entry per CDR3 protein. The table shows fewer than 850,000 distinct CDR3 sequences, with roughly 50% occurring only once. Sequencing input: blood. The source of these receptors is a girl aged 5-17 years with multiple sclerosis.

This clonotype was picked up a small number of times. The chain uses TRBV6-6 and TRBJ1-4; D is unresolved. Germline CDR1 is MNHNY and CDR2 is SVGAGI (reference sequence). The CDR3 contains 14 residues. Trimming shortened V by 1 base and J by 6 bases, and 9 bases separated the two germline ends. CDR3 sequence: CASSYFVADEKLFF. In DNA form, the CDR3 reads TGTGCCAGCAGTTACTTTGTTGCGGATGAAAAACTGTTTTTT.

This clonotype was recorded a few times. The chain uses TRBV6-1 and TRBJ1-5; D remains unclear. The V end lost 7 bases, the J end lost 2 bases, and 6 bases lay between the germline ends. Per germline, CDR1 MNHNS and CDR2 SASEGT. This CDR3 has 12 residues. CDR3 nucleotides: TGTGCCAGCAATAACCGCAATCAGCCCCAGCATTTT. This gives the protein CASNNRNQPQHF.

The J gene is TRBJ2-1, the V gene TRBV4-3; 8 positions match TRBD1. J was trimmed by 6 bases and V by 1 base; bases with no gene match: 2. CDR3 size: 14 residues. Germline CDR1 reads LGHNA; CDR2 reads YSLEER. CDR3 nucleotides: TGCGCCAGCAGCCAAGGGACAGGGCCCAATGAGCAGTTCTTC. The encoded protein is CASSQGTGPNEQFF.

V gene TRBV11-2 combines with J gene TRBJ2-1, with D tentatively TRBD2 (5 bases). Looked up from germline, CDR1 is SGHAT and CDR2 is FQNNGV. V shed 5 bases and J shed 6 bases, with 20 bases lying between them. The CDR3 covers 16 residues. CDR3 loop: CASSRFRQTTVNEQFF. The CDR3 DNA reads as TGTGCCAGCAGCCGGTTCCGGCAGACTACAGTCAATGAGCAGTTCTTC.

This clonotype was seen only a few times. One end of the junction is discordant with germline, which a read error may explain. The V call is TRBV5-6, the J call TRBJ2-7; D may be TRBD1 (5 bases). The CDR3 sequence is 18 residues long. The V gene's germline CDR1 is SGHDT and CDR2 YYEEEE. The CDR3 is CTSSSPDQVSWGGYEQYF. The CDR3 bases are TGTACCAGCAGCTCACCGGACCAGGTTTCCTGGGGCGGCTACGAGCAGTACTTC.

This chain connects TRBV5-1 to TRBJ2-3, with a weak D call TRBD2 (6 bases). This CDR3 is 15 amino acids long. CDR1 and CDR2 from the germline V gene are SGHRS and YFSETQ. V lost 0 bases and J 5 bases, leaving 13 bases between the germline ends. The CDR3 protein is CASSLAGSGGDTQYF. In DNA, the CDR3 is TGCGCCAGCAGCTTGGCCGGTAGCGGAGGAGATACGCAGTATTTT.

The chain joins TRBV20-1 to TRBJ2-5; 10 bases fit TRBD2. Trimming cost V 3 bases and J 8 bases; bases outside gene matches: 21. CDR1 DFQATT and CDR2 SNEGSKA come from the germline V gene (reference sequence). The length of the CDR3 is 18 residues. The CDR3 loop is CSASDREEREGPTGTQYF. The CDR3 nucleotides are TGCAGTGCTAGTGACAGGGAAGAGCGGGAGGGCCCCACAGGAACCCAGTACTTC.

The rearrangement uses TRBV20-1 and TRBJ2-5, with TRBD2 matching over 10 bases. CDR3 length: 16 amino acids. The germline gives CDR1 DFQATT, CDR2 SNEGSKA (reference sequence). V lost 1 base and J lost 5; bases outside the gene matches: 10. CDR3 coding DNA: TGCAGTGCTAGAGTTTTGGCTAGCGGGAGTATGGAGACCCAGTACTTC. This encodes CSARVLASGSMETQYF.

The genes are TRBV12-3 or TRBV12-4 and TRBJ2-5; no clear D gene. Trimming stripped 5 bases from V and 2 bases from J, with 9 bases between. This CDR3 comprises 13 residues. The CDR3 loop reads CASSPQWQETQYF. The CDR3 region has the DNA TGTGCCAGCAGTCCCCAGTGGCAAGAGACCCAGTACTTC.

This chain joins TRBV12-3 or TRBV12-4 and TRBJ1-1; TRBD1 aligns across 7 bases. The CDR3 spans 14 residues. V was pared by 7 bases and J by 1 base, with 6 bases of the junction left unmatched. The CDR3 DNA reads as TGTGCCAGCATCCAGGGGGTATCGAACACTGAAGCTTTCTTT. It encodes CASIQGVSNTEAFF.

The chain recombines TRBV27 with TRBJ2-7, with a tentative D call TRBD2 (5 bases). Trimming shortened V by 6 bases and J by 2 bases, and 8 bases separated the two germline ends. Germline CDR1 reads MNHEY; CDR2 reads SMNVEV (reference sequence). This CDR3 is 12 amino acids long. CDR3 DNA: TGTGCCAGCAGAGCGGCCACCTACGAGCAGTACTTC. Protein sequence: CASRAATYEQYF.

In this sample, this clonotype turned up a few times. The J gene is TRBJ2-5, the V gene TRBV12-3 or TRBV12-4; D gene uncertain. The V and J ends lost 3 bases and 11 bases respectively, with 16 bases between them. The CDR3 is 13 amino acids. The CDR3 sequence: CASSFGPALGQYF. The CDR3 DNA follows: TGTGCCAGCAGTTTCGGGCCTGCGTTGGGGCAGTACTTC.

The V and J genes are TRBV7-3 and TRBJ2-1; TRBD2 matches at 7 bases. The CDR3 extends over 16 amino acids. CDR1 is SGHTA, CDR2 FQGTGA, per germline. V was pared by 5 bases and J by 5 bases, with 12 bases of the junction left unmatched. The CDR3 region has the DNA TGTGCCAGCAGCCTGCTGAGCGGGAAGTCGAACAATGAGCAGTTCTTC. Its translation: CASSLLSGKSNNEQFF.

The chain employs TRBV13 and TRBJ2-3; D not resolved. V was trimmed by 4 bases and J by 5 bases, leaving 10 bases between them. CDR3 length equals 13 residues. CDR1 and CDR2 (germline): PRHDT, FYEKMQ (reference sequence). Written as DNA, the CDR3 is TGTGCCAGCAGCTCTCCCGTAGAAGATACGCAGTATTTT. Protein sequence: CASSSPVEDTQYF.

The chain uses TRBV14 and TRBJ2-4, with 9 nucleotides matching TRBD2. The DNA end is more similar to TRBJ2-7, so the J call may be wrong. The CDR3 has 15 amino acids. Germline V gene sequence: CDR1 SGHDN, CDR2 FVKESK. Written as DNA, the CDR3 is TGTGCCAGCAGCCAGGGACTAGCCCCAACCTACGAGCAGTACTTC. As protein: CASSQGLAPTYEQYF.

The chain recombines TRBV20-1 with TRBJ2-3; no reliable D call. The V gene lost 0 bases and the J gene lost 1 base, with 8 bases spanning the gap. In germline, CDR1 is DFQATT, CDR2 SNEGSKA (reference sequence). The CDR3 length is 14 residues. CDR3 sequence reads: CSARDWAGTDTQYF. CDR3 nucleotide sequence: TGCAGTGCTAGAGATTGGGCAGGCACAGATACGCAGTATTTT.

This clonotype has a handful of counts. This chain uses TRBV7-9 with TRBJ2-3, with TRBD1 as a possible D gene (5 bases). Trimming pared 3 bases from V and 6 bases from J, leaving 13 bases between. Looked up from germline, CDR1 is SEHNR and CDR2 is FQNEAQ (reference sequence). The CDR3 length is 14 residues. Written as DNA, the CDR3 is TGTGCCAGCAGCTTGGGGCGTCAGCTGGATACGCAGTATTTT. Protein sequence: CASSLGRQLDTQYF.

The CDR3 sequence is CSASQGDADRGQFF. The CDR3 coding sequence is TGCAGTGCTAGTCAGGGCGATGCGGATCGTGGGCAGTTCTTC. The chain links TRBV20-1 to TRBJ2-1; a weak D match, TRBD1 (5 bases). From germline, CDR1 is DFQATT and CDR2 SNEGSKA (reference sequence). The CDR3 runs 14 residues. V was clipped by 3 bases and J by 12 bases, with 21 bases between them.

The chain recombines TRBV29-1 with TRBJ2-5, with D perhaps matching TRBD1 (6 bases). From germline, CDR1 is SQVTM and CDR2 ANQGSEA. V lost 6 bases, J lost 2 bases, and 7 bases lay in between. The CDR3 length is 11 residues. CDR3 in DNA: TGCAGCGTGAGGGGGCAAGAGACCCAGTACTTC. This gives the protein CSVRGQETQYF.

The sample holds a few counts of this clonotype. This chain joins TRBV5-1 and TRBJ2-4; TRBD2 matches at 9 bases. V trimming: 4 bases; J trimming: 11 bases; junction bases outside the gene matches: 25. Germline V gene lookup returns CDR1 SGHRS and CDR2 YFSETQ. The CDR3 is 19 residues long. CDR3: CASSLGHQLGLAGSSVQYF. CDR3 bases: TGCGCCAGCAGCCTCGGACACCAACTCGGGCTAGCGGGATCTTCGGTTCAGTACTTC.

The chain employs TRBV12-3 or TRBV12-4 and TRBJ2-7; TRBD1 matches at 7 bases. The junction had 4 bases not matched to a gene; V was cut back by 6 bases and J by 2 bases. This CDR3 region has 13 residues. The CDR3 protein is CASSGDRTYEQYF. Written as DNA, the CDR3 is TGTGCCAGCAGCGGGGACAGAACCTACGAGCAGTACTTC.

This clonotype occurred a few times. The chain employs TRBV4-1 and TRBJ2-1, with TRBD1 as a possible D gene (5 bases). The CDR3 is made up of 16 amino acids. Germline CDR1 reads MGHRA; CDR2 reads YSYEKL. Trimming shortened V by 0 bases and J by 0 bases, and 9 bases separated the two germline ends. The DNA of the CDR3 is TGCGCCAGCAGCCAAGATGGACACGGCTCCTACAATGAGCAGTTCTTC. It specifies CASSQDGHGSYNEQFF.

The gene calls are TRBV15 and TRBJ2-1, with TRBD1 as a possible D gene (6 bases). The V end was cut by 2 bases, the J end by 3 bases, with 8 bases between. The CDR3 is 14 amino acids. Germline CDR1 is LNHNV and CDR2 is YYDKDF (reference sequence). The CDR3 DNA sequence: TGTGCCACCAGCAGACCGACAGGCTACAATGAGCAGTTCTTC. Protein product: CATSRPTGYNEQFF.

J is TRBJ2-1 and V is TRBV7-2; 8 bases match TRBD2. CDR3 length: 15 amino acids. Germline CDR1 is SGHTA and CDR2 is FQGNSA. V was pared by 5 bases and J by 9 bases, with 12 bases of the junction left unmatched. The CDR3 here is CASSLGTSGLGEQFF. CDR3 bases: TGTGCCAGCAGCCTAGGGACTAGTGGGCTGGGTGAGCAGTTCTTC.

This clonotype was seen only a few times. This rearrangement joins TRBV9 to TRBJ1-1, with TRBD1 identical over 7 bases. V was clipped by 4 bases and J by 5 bases; unmatched bases: 5. CDR1 is SGDLS and CDR2 is YYNGEE in the germline V gene. The CDR3 totals 13 residues. CDR3 residues: CASSPGGLTEAFF. Here the CDR3 DNA reads TGTGCCAGCAGCCCAGGGGGTCTGACTGAAGCTTTCTTT. Combining the CDR3 with reference TRBV9 and TRBJ1-1 gives the whole variable domain DSGVTQTPKHLITATGQRVTLRCSPRSGDLSVYWYQQSLDQGLQFLIQYYNGEERAKGNILERFSAQQFPDLHSELNLSSLELGDSALYFCASSPGGLTEAFFGQGTRLTVV.

The V call is TRBV6-5, the J call TRBJ1-1; D gene ambiguous. V was shortened by 0 bases and J by 3 bases, with 8 bases between the two germline ends. The CDR3 runs 14 residues. CDR1 is MNHEY and CDR2 is SVGAGI in the germline V gene. CDR3 residues: CASSYSSEHTEAFF. DNA of the CDR3: TGTGCCAGCAGTTACTCGAGTGAGCACACTGAAGCTTTCTTT.

The gene calls are TRBV6-1 and TRBJ2-3; the D gene is possibly TRBD2 (6 bases). Germline-derived CDR1 and CDR2 are MNHNS and SASEGT. Trimming removed 9 bases from V and 6 bases from J, with 19 bases in between. The CDR3 covers 14 residues. The chain's CDR3 is CASGDGGRGDTQYF. The CDR3, as DNA: TGTGCCAGTGGGGACGGGGGACGAGGGGATACGCAGTATTTT.

The V gene is TRBV5-1, the J gene TRBJ2-7; D may be TRBD2 (5 bases). The CDR3 totals 16 residues. CDR1 and CDR2 (germline): SGHRS, YFSETQ. The germline V and J ends were trimmed by 3 bases and 2 bases, with 18 bases remaining between them. CDR3 nucleotide sequence: TGCGCCAGCAGCTGGGCAGCGGAGCGAGCCACCTACGAGCAGTACTTC. This sequence encodes CASSWAAERATYEQYF.

This clonotype has a handful of counts. The chain recombines TRBV20-1 with TRBJ2-5, with TRBD1 identical over 8 bases. Germline V gene lookup returns CDR1 DFQATT and CDR2 SNEGSKA (reference sequence). V was clipped by 0 bases and J by 5 bases; unmatched bases: 5. The CDR3 spans 14 residues. The CDR3 DNA follows: TGCAGTGCTAGAGATGGACAGGGTCAGGAGACCCAGTACTTC. Its protein is CSARDGQGQETQYF.

The rearrangement joins TRBV28 to TRBJ2-3; 14 nucleotides match TRBD2. Germline V gives CDR1 MDHEN, CDR2 SYDVKM. J was trimmed by 5 bases and V by 4 bases; bases with no gene match: 2. The CDR3 is 15 amino acids. CDR3 sequence (DNA): TGTGCCAGCAGTTGGGGACTAGCGGGAGAAGATACGCAGTATTTT. Its translation is CASSWGLAGEDTQYF.

This chain joins TRBV10-3 and TRBJ2-3, with D tentatively TRBD1 or TRBD2 (6 bases each). CDR1 is ENHRY, CDR2 SYGVKD, per germline. V shed 4 bases and J shed 5 bases, with 10 bases lying between them. The CDR3 is made up of 13 amino acids. The CDR3 region is CAISAEGGDTQYF. The CDR3 nucleotides read TGTGCCATCAGTGCTGAGGGGGGAGATACGCAGTATTTT.